This T cell receptor (beta chain) was captured by sequencing in a study of human T cells and chemical hapten exposure. Study overall: Small pooled library volume differences mainly caused per-sample TCR yield variation. Study-wide results and caveats: TCRs whose frequency exceeded 1 in 1000 remained the same following DPC sensitization.

The library attached unique molecular identifiers to individual cDNA molecules. Under the authors' procedure: Sample TCR totals centred on a median of around 100,000, ranging 23,224 to 690,600. Using its own MiXCR run on the RACE reads, TCRdb lists one record per CDR3 protein. The authors' filters were not applied to this entry. The sample shows 75,000 to 100,000 distinct CDR3 sequences, approximately 8.2% of them seen only once. Looked up from germline, CDR1 is DFQATT and CDR2 is SNEGSKA (reference sequence). Deletions cut 0 bases from V and 5 bases from J, with 14 bases between. The CDR3 runs 14 residues. Time point denoted: healthy volunteer bleed at 2 weeks. Blood, whole and unfractionated, served as the source for total RNA extraction. This clonotype has at least ten counts. Its antigen is unidentified.

This sequence joins TRBV20-1 and TRBJ2-7; D possibly corresponds to TRBD2 (6 bases). The specimen was whole blood. This receptor was identified in a female donor in good health. Some clones in this sample may be carry-over from other donors' samples. In nucleotides, the CDR3 is TGCAGTGCTAGAGATCTCCGACTAGATAACGAGCAGTACTTC. Its translation is CSARDLRLDNEQYF.